This T cell receptor beta chain was obtained from a study of T cell clonotyping in hematopoietic cell transplantation. The study's findings and limits: No sorting was done, leaving CD4 and CD8 contributions mixed. Pathologically expanded recipient clonotypes increased progressively from day 30 to day 180 as diversity fell.

The V end was cut by 2 bases, the J end by 6 bases, with 12 bases between. Germline-derived CDR1 and CDR2 are SGHRS and YFSETQ. The CDR3 has 13 residues. Blood collection times were about day -28 and days 30, 100, 180 posttransplant. TCRdb's copy holds only in-frame clones and misses some; the assay was immunoSEQ multiplex PCR. Seen here are approximately 4,600 clones, about 95% observed once, and the top ten hold less than 7%. This clone was detected once. Its antigen is still unknown. The V and J genes are TRBV5-1 and TRBJ2-7, with D perhaps TRBD1 or TRBD2 (5 bases each). This receptor was identified in a male patient aged 60-69 years who had an allogeneic stem cell transplant from a related donor, so the T cells may come from the graft donor. Some clones in this sample may be carry-over from other donors' samples. The source was PBMCs, collected 180 days after allogeneic stem cell transplant. CDR3 nucleotide sequence: TGCGCCAGCAGCTTTACCGACAGCGGCGAGCAGTACTTC. It codes for CASSFTDSGEQYF.